The clone carrying this TCR beta chain was recorded at least ten times. The data were taken from a study of T-cell reconstitution after alpha-beta-depleted transplantation in children. Using unique molecular identifiers, the investigators prepared the TCRbeta library. Each CDR3 protein is one row after TCRdb ran MiXCR on the PCR reads. The sample yields 260,000 or so distinct CDR3 sequences, around 12% seen once. The sequenced sample was PBMCs from the stem cell graft donor, obtained from the stem cell graft. This TCR was sampled from a human donor who donated a stem cell graft to a child with acute lymphoblastic leukemia.

CDR3 residues: CASSELFRTASNYGYTF. DNA for the CDR3: TGTGCCAGCAGTGAATTATTCCGGACAGCATCCAACTATGGCTACACCTTC. The chain couples TRBV28 to TRBJ1-2; possibly TRBD1 for D (6 bases). V lost 5 bases to trimming and J lost 2 bases, with 21 bases between them. The length of the CDR3 is 17 residues. CDR1 and CDR2 (germline): MDHEN, SYDVKM.